The 14 T cell receptor beta chains given below trace back to one sample, sequenced in a study of cytomegalovirus exposure and HLA in healthy donors. The PCR ran on 60 Vbeta and 13 Jbeta primers. This table comes from immunoSEQ multiplex PCR, and its TCRdb copy is limited to in-frame clones, with some not included. The sample has fewer than 200,000 clones, around nine tenths seen once. Material: PBMCs. These receptors came from a woman in her twenties or thirties in good health and CMV-seronegative.

The chain recombines TRBV5-1 with TRBJ1-2; D remains unclear. The CDR3 spans 13 residues. V lost 0 bases to trimming and J lost 4 bases, with 7 bases between them. Per germline, CDR1 SGHRS and CDR2 YFSETQ. CDR3 residues: CASSLGGVYGYTF. CDR3 DNA sequence: TGCGCCAGCAGCTTGGGGGGAGTCTATGGCTACACCTTC.

The chain joins TRBV7-8 to TRBJ2-1; 8 bases match TRBD2. The CDR3 runs to 15 residues. With 2 bases clipped from V and 4 bases from J, the junction kept 4 bases outside the gene matches. CDR1 and CDR2 (germline): SGHVS, FQNEAQ. This CDR3 reads CASSLTGRGYNEQFF. The CDR3 nucleotides are TGTGCCAGCAGCTTAACCGGGAGGGGATACAATGAGCAGTTCTTC.

This chain uses TRBV5-1 with TRBJ1-4; D might be TRBD1 (5 bases). Germline CDR1 is SGHRS and CDR2 is YFSETQ. The length of the CDR3 is 16 residues. Trimming cost V 0 bases and J 3 bases, with 12 bases left between them. DNA of the CDR3: TGCGCCAGCAGCTTGGCCGCGGGGGGATCTAATGAAAAACTGTTTTTT. This encodes CASSLAAGGSNEKLFF.

This clone has a handful of counts. The chain recombines TRBV6-5 with TRBJ2-7; 9 bases line up with TRBD2. V shed 5 bases and J 5 bases; nucleotides not matched to a gene: 10. Germline values: CDR1 MNHEY, CDR2 SVGAGI. This CDR3 region has 15 residues. CDR3 sequence reads: CASSPFAGGPHEQYF. DNA for the CDR3: TGTGCCAGCAGTCCTTTTGCGGGAGGGCCCCACGAGCAGTACTTC.

The V gene is TRBV5-1, the J gene TRBJ1-3; D unresolved. The germline V and J ends were trimmed by 0 bases and 4 bases, with 11 bases remaining between them. Germline-derived CDR1 and CDR2 are SGHRS and YFSETQ. The CDR3 runs 15 residues. Written as DNA, the CDR3 is TGCGCCAGCAGCTTGGAAGCTAACCCCGGAAACACCATATATTTT. Amino acid sequence: CASSLEANPGNTIYF.

The chain has TRBV29-1 and TRBJ2-2; D uncertain. CDR1 is SQVTM, CDR2 ANQGSEA, per germline. Deletions cut 4 bases from V and 3 bases from J, with 6 bases between. This CDR3 has 12 amino acids. The CDR3 protein is CSVARDTGELFF. CDR3 sequence (DNA): TGCAGCGTTGCTCGGGACACCGGGGAGCTGTTTTTT.

This clone was detected only once. The chain couples TRBV19 to TRBJ1-5; the match to TRBD1 covers 7 bases. This CDR3 region has 18 residues. Losses at the gene ends were 5 bases for V and 1 base for J; bases not matched to a gene: 14. Germline lookup yields CDR1 LNHDA and CDR2 SQIVND (reference sequence). The CDR3 bases are TGTGCCAGTAGTGGGGGGACTTTCGACAGGGACAGCAATCAGCCCCAGCATTTT. Translation gives CASSGGTFDRDSNQPQHF.

In its sample, this clone was seen once. This sequence joins TRBV30 and TRBJ2-2, with D possibly matching TRBD1 (5 bases). The ends were cut back, 3 bases at V and 1 base at J, with 9 bases in the middle. CDR3 length: 14 amino acids. Germline CDR1 reads GTSNPN; CDR2 reads SVGIG (reference sequence). The CDR3 bases are TGTGCCTGGAGGGAAACAGGGAACACCGGGGAGCTGTTTTTT. Translated, it gives CAWRETGNTGELFF.

The CDR3 DNA reads TGCGCCAGCAGCCAGGGACTAGCGGGAGGGGCCTACAATGAGCAGTTCTTC. Amino acid sequence: CASSQGLAGGAYNEQFF. The chain is built from TRBV4-1 and TRBJ2-1; 16 bases fit TRBD2. The CDR3 consists of 17 residues. J lost 2 bases, V lost 3 bases, and 1 base had no gene match. Germline CDR1 is MGHRA and CDR2 is YSYEKL.

V and J are TRBV7-2 and TRBJ2-2; 8 bases agree with TRBD1. This CDR3 comprises 16 residues. V gave up 7 bases and J gave up 7 bases; unmatched junction bases: 14. In germline, CDR1 is SGHTA, CDR2 FQGNSA. Here the CDR3 reads CASIIGAGGGIGELFF. CDR3 coding DNA: TGTGCCAGCATCATTGGGGCAGGGGGCGGCATCGGGGAGCTGTTTTTT.

The chain carries TRBV9 and TRBJ1-1; the D gene is possibly TRBD1 (6 bases). The CDR3 has 15 residues. Germline CDR1 is SGDLS and CDR2 is YYNGEE. V lost 0 bases and J lost 2, with 11 bases in between. CDR3 amino acids: CASSVGGGRNTEAFF. In nucleotides, the CDR3 is TGTGCCAGCAGCGTAGGGGGGGGGCGAAACACTGAAGCTTTCTTT.

The chain is built from TRBV7-9 and TRBJ2-7, with 10 bases aligning to TRBD2. V trimming: 7 bases; J trimming: 2 bases; junction bases outside the gene matches: 8. CDR1 and CDR2 from the germline V gene are SEHNR and FQNEAQ (reference sequence). The CDR3 length is 15 residues. This chain's CDR3 is CASTSSGGSPYEQYF. Written as DNA, the CDR3 is TGTGCCAGCACCTCTAGCGGGGGATCCCCCTACGAGCAGTACTTC.

The genes are TRBV9 and TRBJ1-1; 8 positions match TRBD1. V lost 3 bases and J lost 6; bases outside the gene matches: 7. Looked up from germline, CDR1 is SGDLS and CDR2 is YYNGEE. This CDR3 spans 14 amino acids. CDR3 nucleotide sequence: TGTGCCAGCAGCGGACAGGGGTTGGGCGCTGAAGCTTTCTTT. This translates into CASSGQGLGAEAFF.

Concerning this clone: Other DNA sequences in the same sample also yield this CDR3. The genes are TRBV19 and TRBJ1-4; D is uncertain. Deletions cut 6 bases from V and 4 bases from J, with 3 bases between. The V gene's germline CDR1 is LNHDA and CDR2 SQIVND (reference sequence). The CDR3 sequence is 11 residues long. CDR3 protein: CASSLNEKLFF. DNA for the CDR3: TGTGCCAGTAGCCTTAATGAAAAACTGTTTTTT.